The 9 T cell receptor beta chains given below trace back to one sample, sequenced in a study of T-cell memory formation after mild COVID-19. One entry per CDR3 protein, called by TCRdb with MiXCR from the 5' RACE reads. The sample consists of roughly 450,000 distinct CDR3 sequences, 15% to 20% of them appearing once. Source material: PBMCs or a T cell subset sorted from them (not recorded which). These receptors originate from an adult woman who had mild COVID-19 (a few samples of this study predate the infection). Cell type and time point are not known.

CDR3 in DNA: TGTGCCAGCAGCGTAGGGACGGTCACAGATACGCAGTATTTT. Protein sequence: CASSVGTVTDTQYF. The J gene is TRBJ2-3, the V gene TRBV7-2; the D gene could be TRBD1 or TRBD2 (5 bases each). CDR1 and CDR2 from the germline V gene are SGHTA and FQGNSA. The CDR3 extends over 14 amino acids. Trimming took 5 bases from V and 2 from J, leaving 11 bases between them.

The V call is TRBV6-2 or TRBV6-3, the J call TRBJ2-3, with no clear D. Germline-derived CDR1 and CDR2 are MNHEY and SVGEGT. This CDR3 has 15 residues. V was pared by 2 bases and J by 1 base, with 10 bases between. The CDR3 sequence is CASSYDGVGTDTQYF. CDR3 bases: TGTGCCAGCAGTTACGATGGGGTGGGCACAGATACGCAGTATTTT.

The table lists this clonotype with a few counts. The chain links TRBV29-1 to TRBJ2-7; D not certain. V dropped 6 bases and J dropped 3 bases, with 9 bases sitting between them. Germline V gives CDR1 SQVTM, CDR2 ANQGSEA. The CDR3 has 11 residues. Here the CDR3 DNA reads TGCAGCGTCGCGGACCACTACGAGCAGTACTTC. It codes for CSVADHYEQYF.

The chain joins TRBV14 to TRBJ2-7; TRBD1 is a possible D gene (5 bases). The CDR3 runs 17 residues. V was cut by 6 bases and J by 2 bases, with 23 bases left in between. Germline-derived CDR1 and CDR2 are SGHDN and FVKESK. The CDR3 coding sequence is TGTGCCAGCAGTCGAGACAGACTCCTCGGACCGCCCTACGAGCAGTACTTC. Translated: CASSRDRLLGPPYEQYF.

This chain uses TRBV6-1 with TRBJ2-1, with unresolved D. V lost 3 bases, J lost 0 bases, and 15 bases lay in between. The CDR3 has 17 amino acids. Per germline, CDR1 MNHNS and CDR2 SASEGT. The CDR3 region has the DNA TGTGCCAGCAGTGAGCTAGACTCCCCTCGCTCCTACAATGAGCAGTTCTTC. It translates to CASSELDSPRSYNEQFF.

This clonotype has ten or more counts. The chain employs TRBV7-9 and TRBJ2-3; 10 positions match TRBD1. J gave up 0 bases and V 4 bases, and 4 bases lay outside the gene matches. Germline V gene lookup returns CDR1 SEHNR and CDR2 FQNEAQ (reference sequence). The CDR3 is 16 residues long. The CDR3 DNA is TGTGCCAGCAGCTGGACAGGGGGTTCTAGCACAGATACGCAGTATTTT. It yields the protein CASSWTGGSSTDTQYF.

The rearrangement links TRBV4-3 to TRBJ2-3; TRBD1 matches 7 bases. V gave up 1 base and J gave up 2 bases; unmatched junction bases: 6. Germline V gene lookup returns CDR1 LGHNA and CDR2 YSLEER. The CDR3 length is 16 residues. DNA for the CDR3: TGCGCCAGCAGCCAAGCGACAGGGTGGTCCACAGATACGCAGTATTTT. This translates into CASSQATGWSTDTQYF.

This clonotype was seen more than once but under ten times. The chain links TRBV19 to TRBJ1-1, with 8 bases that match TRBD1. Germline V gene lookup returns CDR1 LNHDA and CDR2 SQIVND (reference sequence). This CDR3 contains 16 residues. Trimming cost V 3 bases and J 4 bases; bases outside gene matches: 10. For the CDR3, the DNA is TGTGCCAGTAGTATTCGGAGAACAGGGGGTTCCACTGAAGCTTTCTTT. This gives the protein CASSIRRTGGSTEAFF.

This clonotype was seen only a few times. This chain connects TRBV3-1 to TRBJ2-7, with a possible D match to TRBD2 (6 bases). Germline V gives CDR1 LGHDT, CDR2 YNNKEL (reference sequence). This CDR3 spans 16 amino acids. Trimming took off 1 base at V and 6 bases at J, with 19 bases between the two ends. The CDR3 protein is CASSQVRGGMVGEQYF. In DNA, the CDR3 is TGTGCCAGCAGCCAAGTGAGAGGAGGGATGGTAGGCGAGCAGTACTTC.